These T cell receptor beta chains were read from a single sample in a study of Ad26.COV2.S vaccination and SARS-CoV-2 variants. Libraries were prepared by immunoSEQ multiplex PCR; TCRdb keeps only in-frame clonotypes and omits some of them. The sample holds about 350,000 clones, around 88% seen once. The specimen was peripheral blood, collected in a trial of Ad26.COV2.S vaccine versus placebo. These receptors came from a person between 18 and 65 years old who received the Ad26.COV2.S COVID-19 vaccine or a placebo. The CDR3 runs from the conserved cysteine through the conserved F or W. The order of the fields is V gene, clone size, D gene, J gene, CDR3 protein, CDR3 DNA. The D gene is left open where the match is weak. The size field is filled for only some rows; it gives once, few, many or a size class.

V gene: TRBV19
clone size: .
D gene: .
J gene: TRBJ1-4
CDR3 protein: CARSLGGRIVEKLFF
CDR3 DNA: TGTGCCAGGTCACTAGGGGGGCGCATAGTTGAAAAACTGTTTTTT

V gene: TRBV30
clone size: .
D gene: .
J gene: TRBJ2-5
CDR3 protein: CAGWGPYQETQYF
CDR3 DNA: TGTGCCGGATGGGGTCCGTACCAAGAGACCCAGTACTTC

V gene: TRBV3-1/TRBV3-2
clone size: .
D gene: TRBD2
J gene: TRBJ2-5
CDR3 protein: CASSQGQGGETQYF
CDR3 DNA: TGTGCCAGCAGCCAAGGTCAGGGAGGGGAGACCCAGTACTTC

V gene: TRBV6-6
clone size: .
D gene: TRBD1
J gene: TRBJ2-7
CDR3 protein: CASSRTGGGNYEQYF
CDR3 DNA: TGTGCCAGCAGTCGGACAGGGGGCGGAAACTACGAGCAGTACTTC

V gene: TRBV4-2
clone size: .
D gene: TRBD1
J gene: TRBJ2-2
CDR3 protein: CASSRDRGNTGELFF
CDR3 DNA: TGTGCCAGCAGCCGAGACAGGGGGAACACCGGGGAGCTGTTTTTT

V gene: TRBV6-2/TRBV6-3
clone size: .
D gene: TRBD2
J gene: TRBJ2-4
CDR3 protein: CASSTGLAGGPVAKNIQYF
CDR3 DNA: TGTGCCAGCAGTACCGGACTAGCGGGAGGGCCGGTCGCCAAAAACATTCAGTACTTC

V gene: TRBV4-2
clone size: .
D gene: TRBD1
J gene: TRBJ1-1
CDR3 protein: CASSQEGTGNTEAFF
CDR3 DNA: TGTGCCAGCAGCCAAGAAGGGACAGGGAACACTGAAGCTTTCTTT

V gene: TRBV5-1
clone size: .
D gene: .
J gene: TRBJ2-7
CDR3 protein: CASSLESSYEQYF
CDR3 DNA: TGCGCCAGCAGCTTGGAGTCCAGCTACGAGCAGTACTTC

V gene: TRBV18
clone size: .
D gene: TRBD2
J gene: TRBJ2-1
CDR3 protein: CASSPQRGPGPYNEQFF
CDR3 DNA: TGTGCCAGCTCACCACAGCGGGGGCCTGGTCCATACAATGAGCAGTTCTTC

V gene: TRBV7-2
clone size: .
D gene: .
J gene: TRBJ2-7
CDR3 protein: CASSLGGVTYEQYF
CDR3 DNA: TGTGCCAGCAGCTTAGGGGGGGTAACCTACGAGCAGTACTTC

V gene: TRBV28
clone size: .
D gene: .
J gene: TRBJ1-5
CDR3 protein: CASSLGPGSQPQHF
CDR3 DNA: TGTGCCAGCAGTTTAGGCCCTGGGAGTCAGCCCCAGCATTTT

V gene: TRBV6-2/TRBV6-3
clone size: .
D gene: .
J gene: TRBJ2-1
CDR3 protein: CASSPRGGSSYNEQFF
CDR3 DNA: TGTGCCAGCAGCCCTCGGGGCGGAAGCTCCTACAATGAGCAGTTCTTC

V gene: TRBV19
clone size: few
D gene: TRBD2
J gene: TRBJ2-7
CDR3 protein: CASSIITTSGTYEQYF
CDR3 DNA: TGTGCCAGTAGTATAATTACTACTAGCGGAACCTACGAGCAGTACTTC

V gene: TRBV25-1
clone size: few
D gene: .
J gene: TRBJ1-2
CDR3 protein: CASSDSISVYGYTF
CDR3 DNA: TGTGCCAGCAGTGACTCCATATCGGTCTATGGCTACACCTTC

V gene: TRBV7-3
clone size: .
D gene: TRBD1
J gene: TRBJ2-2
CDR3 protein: CASSSTGAATGELFF
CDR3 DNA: TGTGCCAGCAGCTCGACAGGGGCGGCCACCGGGGAGCTGTTTTTT

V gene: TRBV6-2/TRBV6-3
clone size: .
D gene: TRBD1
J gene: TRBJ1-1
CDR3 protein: CASSYSTGWGNTEAFF
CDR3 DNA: TGTGCCAGCAGTTACTCGACAGGGTGGGGGAACACTGAAGCTTTCTTT

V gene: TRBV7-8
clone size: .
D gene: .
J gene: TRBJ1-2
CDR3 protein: CASSLQGSNYGYTF
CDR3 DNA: TGTGCCAGCAGCTTACAGGGTAGTAACTATGGCTACACCTTC

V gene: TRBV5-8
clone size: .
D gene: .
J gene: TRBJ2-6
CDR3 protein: CASSGGPWGANVLTF
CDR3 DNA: TGTGCCAGCAGCGGAGGTCCGTGGGGGGCCAACGTCCTGACTTTC

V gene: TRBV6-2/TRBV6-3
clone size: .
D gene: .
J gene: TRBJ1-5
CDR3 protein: CASSHGENWNQPQHF
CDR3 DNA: TGTGCCAGCAGCCACGGGGAAAACTGGAATCAGCCCCAGCATTTT

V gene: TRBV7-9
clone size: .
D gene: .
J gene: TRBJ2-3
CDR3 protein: CASSLQGGTGDTQYF
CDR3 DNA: TGTGCCAGCAGCTTACAAGGGGGTACGGGGGATACGCAGTATTTT

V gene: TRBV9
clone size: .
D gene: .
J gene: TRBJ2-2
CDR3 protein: CASSLSGRTNTGELFF
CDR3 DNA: TGTGCCAGCAGCCTCTCGGGACGTACGAACACCGGGGAGCTGTTTTTT

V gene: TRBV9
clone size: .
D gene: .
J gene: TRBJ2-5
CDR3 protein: CASSVTPGVAGTQYF
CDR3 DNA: TGTGCCAGCAGCGTAACTCCCGGGGTAGCTGGGACCCAGTACTTC

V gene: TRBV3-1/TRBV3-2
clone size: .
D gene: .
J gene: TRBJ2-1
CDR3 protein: CASSQDWGSSGCNEQFF
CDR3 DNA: TGTGCCAGCAGCCAAGATTGGGGGTCTTCAGGATGCAATGAGCAGTTCTTC

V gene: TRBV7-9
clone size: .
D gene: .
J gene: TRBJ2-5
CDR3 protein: CASSLAGSHQETQYF
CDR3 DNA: TGTGCCAGCAGCTTAGCGGGAAGTCACCAAGAGACCCAGTACTTC

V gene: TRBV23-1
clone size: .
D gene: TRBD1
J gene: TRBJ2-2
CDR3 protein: CASSQSAGQGFSGNTGELFF
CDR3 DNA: TGCGCCAGCAGTCAATCGGCCGGACAGGGGTTTTCGGGTAACACCGGGGAGCTGTTTTTT

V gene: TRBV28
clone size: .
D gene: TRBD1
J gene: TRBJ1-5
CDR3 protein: CASSLEGGGDWPQHF
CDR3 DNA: TGTGCCAGCAGTTTGGAAGGGGGCGGGGATTGGCCCCAGCATTTT

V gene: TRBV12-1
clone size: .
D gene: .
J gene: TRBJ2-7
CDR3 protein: CASSRPTDRVPYEQYF
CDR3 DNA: TGTGCCAGCAGCCGGCCGACGGACAGGGTACCCTACGAGCAGTACTTC

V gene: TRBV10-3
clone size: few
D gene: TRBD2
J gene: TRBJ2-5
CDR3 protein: CAISEFGGAQETQYF
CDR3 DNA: TGTGCCATCAGTGAGTTCGGGGGGGCCCAAGAGACCCAGTACTTC

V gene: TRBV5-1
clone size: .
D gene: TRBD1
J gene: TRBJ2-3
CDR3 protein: CASSVTGADTQYF
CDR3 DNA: TGCGCCAGCAGCGTGACAGGGGCAGATACGCAGTATTTT

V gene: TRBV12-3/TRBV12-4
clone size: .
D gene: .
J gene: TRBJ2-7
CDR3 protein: CASSFGGAGEQYF
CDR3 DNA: TGTGCCAGCAGTTTTGGGGGCGCCGGCGAGCAGTACTTC

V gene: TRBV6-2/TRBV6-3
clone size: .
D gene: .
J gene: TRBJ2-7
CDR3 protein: CASSYLGPGWEQYF
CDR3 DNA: TGTGCCAGCAGTTACTTAGGACCAGGGTGGGAGCAGTACTTC

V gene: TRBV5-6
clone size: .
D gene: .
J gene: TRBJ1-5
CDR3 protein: CASSLGGILTQPQHF
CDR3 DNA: TGTGCCAGCAGCTTGGGGGGGATTCTCACTCAGCCCCAGCATTTT

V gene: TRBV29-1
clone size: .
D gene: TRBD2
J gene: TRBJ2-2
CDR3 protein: CSVEERGHTGELFF
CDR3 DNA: TGCAGCGTTGAGGAGCGGGGGCACACCGGGGAGCTGTTTTTT

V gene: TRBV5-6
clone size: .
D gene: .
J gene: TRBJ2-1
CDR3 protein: CASSLQLSSYNEQFF
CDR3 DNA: TGTGCCAGCAGCTTGCAATTAAGCTCCTACAATGAGCAGTTCTTC

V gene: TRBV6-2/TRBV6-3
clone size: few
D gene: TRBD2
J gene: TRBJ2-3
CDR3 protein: CASSLAGGPGDTQYF
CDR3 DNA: TGTGCCAGCAGTCTAGCGGGAGGCCCGGGAGATACGCAGTATTTT

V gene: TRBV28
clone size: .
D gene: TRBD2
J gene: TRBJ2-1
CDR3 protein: CASSPLAGDGRNEQFF
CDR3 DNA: TGTGCCAGCAGTCCGCTAGCGGGAGATGGTCGGAATGAGCAGTTCTTC

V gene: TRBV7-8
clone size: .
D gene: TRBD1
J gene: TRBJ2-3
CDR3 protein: CASSSTDAGGLDTQYF
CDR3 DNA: TGTGCCAGCAGCTCAACCGACGCAGGGGGTTTAGATACGCAGTATTTT

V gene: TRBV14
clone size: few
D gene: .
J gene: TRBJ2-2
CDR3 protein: CASKGQLGSRELFF
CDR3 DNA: TGTGCCAGCAAGGGGCAGCTAGGATCCAGGGAGCTGTTTTTT

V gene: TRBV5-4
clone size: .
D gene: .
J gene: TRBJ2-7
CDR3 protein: CASSLGSGQNIRNEQYF
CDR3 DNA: TGTGCCAGCAGCTTGGGTTCGGGACAAAACATCCGCAACGAGCAGTACTTC

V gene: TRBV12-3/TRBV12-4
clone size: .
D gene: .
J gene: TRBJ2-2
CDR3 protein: CASSLQESGELFF
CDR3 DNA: TGTGCCAGCAGTTTACAGGAGAGCGGGGAGCTGTTTTTT

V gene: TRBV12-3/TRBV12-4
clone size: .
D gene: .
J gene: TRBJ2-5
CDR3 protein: CASSRETAGTQYF
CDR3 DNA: TGTGCCAGCAGCCGAGAGACGGCTGGGACCCAGTACTTC